One and the same sample provided the 18 T cell receptor beta chains below, sequenced in a study of naive and memory T cell subsets. General study findings and limits: Especially in CD8 cells, naive repertoires contained a few larger clonotypes, possibly CD45RA-re-expressing memory cells.

An equimolar mix of two oligonucleotides served as the beta constant-region primer for TRBC1 and TRBC2. The ligated cDNA underwent four PCR rounds using SP2 and nested alpha and beta constant-region primers. TCRdb re-called the UMI-ligation and nested PCR reads with MiXCR, one entry per CDR3 protein. The sample carries tens of thousands of distinct CDR3 sequences, 11% recorded once. These TCRs' antigens remain unknown. Sequenced input: naive CD4+ T cells from blood. The receptors derive from a human donor in good health.

This clonotype was detected a few times. The rearrangement joins TRBV19 to TRBJ1-2; possibly TRBD1 for D (5 bases). Per germline, CDR1 LNHDA and CDR2 SQIVND (reference sequence). The CDR3 has 13 residues. The V gene lost 5 bases and the J gene lost 5 bases, with 12 bases spanning the gap. The DNA of the CDR3 is TGTGCCAGTAGTGGGGACGGCGAGTATGGCTACACCTTC. As protein: CASSGDGEYGYTF.

V gene TRBV18 combines with J gene TRBJ2-7; possibly TRBD1 for D (7 bases). Germline CDR1 reads KGHSH; CDR2 reads LQKENI. The CDR3 length is 16 residues. The ends were cut back, 0 bases at V and 0 bases at J, with 12 bases in the middle. The CDR3 reads CASSPPRDRSSYEQYF. The CDR3 coding sequence is TGTGCCAGCTCACCACCGCGGGACAGAAGCTCCTACGAGCAGTACTTC.

This clonotype was recorded at least ten times. In DNA, the CDR3 is TGTGCCAGCAGCCAAGTGGGCAGGGAAAACTACGAGCAGTACTTC. This codes for CASSQVGRENYEQYF. J is TRBJ2-7 and V is TRBV3-1; possibly TRBD1 for D (5 bases). CDR1 and CDR2 (germline): LGHDT, YNNKEL (reference sequence). Trimming removed 1 base from V and 3 bases from J, with 13 bases in between. This CDR3 region has 15 residues.

In its sample, this clonotype was seen a few times. The chain couples TRBV20-1 to TRBJ2-1, with D unresolved. V was shortened by 3 bases and J by 7 bases, with 7 bases between the two germline ends. The germline gives CDR1 DFQATT, CDR2 SNEGSKA (reference sequence). The CDR3 loop spans 11 amino acids. The CDR3: CSASVPNEQFF. CDR3 coding DNA: TGCAGTGCTAGTGTCCCGAATGAGCAGTTCTTC.

This clonotype has a handful of counts. The chain carries TRBV18 and TRBJ1-5; possible D gene TRBD1, 5 bases. Trimming removed 4 bases from V and 6 bases from J, with 13 bases in between. This CDR3 has 14 residues. Germline V gene sequence: CDR1 KGHSH, CDR2 LQKENI. CDR3 sequence reads: CASSLQGLGQPQHF. The DNA for the CDR3 is TGTGCCAGCTCACTCCAGGGTTTGGGTCAGCCCCAGCATTTT.

The V gene is TRBV6-1, the J gene TRBJ2-2; 13 nucleotides align to TRBD2. The CDR3 totals 17 residues. V was clipped by 6 bases and J by 3 bases; unmatched bases: 7. Germline V CDR1 and CDR2: MNHNS, SASEGT. The CDR3 reads CASRVPGLAGYTGELFF. The CDR3 DNA reads as TGTGCCAGCAGAGTGCCGGGACTAGCGGGATACACCGGGGAGCTGTTTTTT.

This clonotype came up a few times. V and J are TRBV7-9 and TRBJ2-5; no clear D. Trimming removed 5 bases at V and 2 bases at J, with 6 bases between. This CDR3 region has 12 residues. The V gene's germline CDR1 is SEHNR and CDR2 FQNEAQ (reference sequence). The CDR3 nucleotides read TGTGCCAGCAGCCGAACACAAGAGACCCAGTACTTC. This codes for CASSRTQETQYF.

There are a few counts of this clonotype. The J gene is TRBJ2-7, the V gene TRBV12-3 or TRBV12-4, with 9 bases aligning to TRBD2. The V and J ends lost 4 bases and 3 bases, in that order; junction bases with no gene match: 13. The CDR3 is made up of 17 amino acids. DNA for the CDR3: TGTGCCAGCAGTTCAATTGGGGGCGGGGGGGCTATCTACGAGCAGTACTTC. Its protein is CASSSIGGGGAIYEQYF.

This clonotype was found a few times. V is TRBV7-2 and J is TRBJ1-1; possibly TRBD1 for D (6 bases). The CDR3 has 16 amino acids. V was cut by 1 base and J by 5 bases, with 17 bases left in between. Per the germline V gene, CDR1 is SGHTA and CDR2 is FQGNSA. CDR3: CASSLVGGTGGTEAFF. In nucleotides, the CDR3 is TGTGCCAGCAGCTTAGTAGGGGGGACCGGCGGAACTGAAGCTTTCTTT.

The V and J genes are TRBV29-1 and TRBJ2-3; tentative D call: TRBD2 (5 bases). The CDR3 has 13 amino acids. With 5 bases removed from V and 0 bases from J, the gap between germline ends came to 9 bases. Germline assignment: CDR1 SQVTM and CDR2 ANQGSEA. The CDR3 DNA is TGCAGCGTTACTCCGGGGAGCACAGATACGCAGTATTTT. Translating it yields CSVTPGSTDTQYF.

The genes are TRBV9 and TRBJ2-2; 11 nucleotides align to TRBD1. The V and J ends lost 1 base and 5 bases, in that order; junction bases with no gene match: 7. CDR3 length: 17 amino acids. Germline-derived CDR1 and CDR2 are SGDLS and YYNGEE. CDR3 protein: CASSVMDRGQVTGELFF. For the CDR3, the DNA is TGTGCCAGCAGCGTAATGGACAGGGGGCAAGTAACCGGGGAGCTGTTTTTT.

Ten or more counts support this clonotype. The J gene is TRBJ2-1, the V gene TRBV6-2 or TRBV6-3; D unresolved. The V end was cut by 6 bases, the J end by 2 bases, with 2 bases between. This CDR3 region has 11 residues. Per the germline V gene, CDR1 is MNHEY and CDR2 is SVGEGT. CDR3 region: CASSAYNEQFF. The CDR3, as DNA: TGTGCCAGCAGCGCCTACAATGAGCAGTTCTTC.

This clonotype was recorded once. The J gene is TRBJ1-1, the V gene TRBV7-2, with D uncertain. Per the germline V gene, CDR1 is SGHTA and CDR2 is FQGNSA. The CDR3 totals 15 residues. V lost 2 bases and J 0 bases, leaving 10 bases between the germline ends. The CDR3 DNA reads TGTGCCAGCAGCTTATACAAAACCGTGAACACTGAAGCTTTCTTT. It specifies CASSLYKTVNTEAFF.

This clonotype occurred a few times. This rearrangement joins TRBV9 to TRBJ2-1; possibly TRBD1 for D (6 bases). V lost 0 bases and J lost 2, with 12 bases in between. This CDR3 is 16 amino acids long. Germline CDR1 SGDLS, CDR2 YYNGEE. The CDR3 is CASSVVGQPAYNEQFF. DNA for the CDR3: TGTGCCAGCAGCGTAGTCGGACAGCCGGCCTACAATGAGCAGTTCTTC.

The J gene is TRBJ1-3, the V gene TRBV12-5; no reliable D call. Trimming took off 2 bases at V and 0 bases at J, with 17 bases between the two ends. The CDR3 runs to 18 residues. Germline lookup yields CDR1 LGHNT and CDR2 FRNRAP. CDR3 coding DNA: TGTGCTAGTGGTTTGTTTTCCTCCTCCCTATTCTCTGGAAACACCATATATTTT. It codes for CASGLFSSSLFSGNTIYF.

This sequence joins TRBV11-2 and TRBJ2-7; TRBD2 matches at 8 bases. The CDR3 covers 13 residues. The trim removed 5 bases at V and 6 bases at J, leaving 6 bases unmatched. Germline CDR1 SGHAT, CDR2 FQNNGV. CDR3 in amino acids: CASSRAGVGEQYF. As DNA, the CDR3 is TGTGCCAGCAGCCGAGCGGGAGTCGGCGAGCAGTACTTC.

The chain joins TRBV20-1 to TRBJ1-1, with a possible D match to TRBD1 (6 bases). The V and J ends lost 6 bases and 0 bases respectively, with 17 bases between them. Germline assignment: CDR1 DFQATT and CDR2 SNEGSKA (reference sequence). The CDR3 loop spans 15 amino acids. The CDR3 is CSADTGYGVNTEAFF. CDR3 DNA sequence: TGCAGTGCGGATACAGGGTACGGGGTGAACACTGAAGCTTTCTTT.

Many counts were recorded for this clonotype. The J gene is TRBJ2-7, the V gene TRBV12-3 or TRBV12-4; no clear D. The CDR3 covers 14 residues. V was shortened by 2 bases and J by 0 bases, with 8 bases between the two germline ends. CDR3 nucleotide sequence: TGTGCCAGCAGTTTAACGACGGGCTCCTACGAGCAGTACTTC. Translated: CASSLTTGSYEQYF.